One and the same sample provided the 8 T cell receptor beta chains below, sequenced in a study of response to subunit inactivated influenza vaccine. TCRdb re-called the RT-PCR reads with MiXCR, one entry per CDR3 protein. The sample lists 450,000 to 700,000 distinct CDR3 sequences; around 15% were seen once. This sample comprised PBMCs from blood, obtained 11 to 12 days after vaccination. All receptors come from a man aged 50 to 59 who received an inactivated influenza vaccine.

The CDR3 sequence: CASREGRDNEKLFF. Written as DNA, the CDR3 is TGCGCCAGCAGGGAGGGACGGGATAATGAAAAACTGTTTTTT. The chain links TRBV5-1 to TRBJ1-4; weak D call: TRBD1 (5 bases). V shed 5 bases and J shed 4 bases, with 12 bases lying between them. CDR3 size: 14 residues. CDR1 is SGHRS and CDR2 is YFSETQ in the germline V gene.

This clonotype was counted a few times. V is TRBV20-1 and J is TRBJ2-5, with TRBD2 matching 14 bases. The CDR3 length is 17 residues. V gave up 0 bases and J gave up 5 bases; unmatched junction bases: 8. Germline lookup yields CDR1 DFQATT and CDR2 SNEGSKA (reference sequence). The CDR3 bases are TGCAGTGCTAGAGATCGAGGGACTAGCGGGGGCATGGAGACCCAGTACTTC. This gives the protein CSARDRGTSGGMETQYF.

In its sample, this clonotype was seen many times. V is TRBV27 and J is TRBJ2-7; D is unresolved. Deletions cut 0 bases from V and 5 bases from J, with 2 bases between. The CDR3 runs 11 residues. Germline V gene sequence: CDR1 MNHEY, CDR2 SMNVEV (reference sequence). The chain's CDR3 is CASSLSHEQYF. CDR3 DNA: TGTGCCAGCAGTTTATCCCACGAGCAGTACTTC.

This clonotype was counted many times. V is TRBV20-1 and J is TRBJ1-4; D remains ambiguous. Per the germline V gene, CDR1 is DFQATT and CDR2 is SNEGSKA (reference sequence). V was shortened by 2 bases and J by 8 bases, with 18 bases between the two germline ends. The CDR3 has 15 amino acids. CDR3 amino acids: CSARLVQPGGEKLFF. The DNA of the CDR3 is TGCAGTGCTAGATTGGTTCAACCCGGCGGGGAAAAACTGTTTTTT.

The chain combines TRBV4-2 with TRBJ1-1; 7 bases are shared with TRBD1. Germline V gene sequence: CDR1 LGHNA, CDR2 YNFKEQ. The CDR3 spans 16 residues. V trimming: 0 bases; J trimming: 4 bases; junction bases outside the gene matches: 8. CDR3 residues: CASSQDLGRGTTEAFF. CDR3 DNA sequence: TGTGCCAGCAGCCAAGATCTGGGCAGGGGGACCACTGAAGCTTTCTTT.

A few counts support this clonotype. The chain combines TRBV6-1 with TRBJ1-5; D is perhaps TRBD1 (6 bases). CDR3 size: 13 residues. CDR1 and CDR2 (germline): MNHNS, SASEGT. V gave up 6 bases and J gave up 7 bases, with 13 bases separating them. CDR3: CASSWVTGQPQHF. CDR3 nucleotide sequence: TGTGCCAGCAGCTGGGTGACAGGCCAGCCCCAGCATTTT.

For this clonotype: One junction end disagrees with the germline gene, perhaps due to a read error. The CDR3 coding sequence is TGTGCCCTCAGTAGCCTGGGCGTACGATACTCTGGGGCCAACGTCCTGACTTTC. It specifies CALSSLGVRYSGANVLTF. This sequence joins TRBV10-3 and TRBJ2-6, with unresolved D. The CDR3 length is 18 residues. The V gene's germline CDR1 is ENHRY and CDR2 SYGVKD.

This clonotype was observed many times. CDR3 protein: CSARLGETQYF. CDR3 nucleotides: TGCAGTGCTCGCCTCGGAGAGACCCAGTACTTC. The chain couples TRBV20-1 to TRBJ2-5, with D unresolved. With 5 bases removed from V and 4 bases from J, the gap between germline ends came to 8 bases. The CDR3 contains 11 residues. CDR1 is DFQATT, CDR2 SNEGSKA, per germline (reference sequence).